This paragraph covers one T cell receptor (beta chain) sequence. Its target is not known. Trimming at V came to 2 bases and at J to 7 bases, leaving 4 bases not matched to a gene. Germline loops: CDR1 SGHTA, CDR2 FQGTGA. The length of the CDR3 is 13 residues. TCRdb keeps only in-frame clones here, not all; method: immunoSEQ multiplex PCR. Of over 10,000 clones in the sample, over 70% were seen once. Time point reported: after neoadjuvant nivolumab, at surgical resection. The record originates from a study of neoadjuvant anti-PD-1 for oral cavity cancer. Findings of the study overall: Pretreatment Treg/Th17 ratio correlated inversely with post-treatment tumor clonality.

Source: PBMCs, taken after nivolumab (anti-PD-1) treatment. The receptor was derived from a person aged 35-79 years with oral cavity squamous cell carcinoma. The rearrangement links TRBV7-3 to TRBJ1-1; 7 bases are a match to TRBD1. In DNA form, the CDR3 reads TGTGCCAGCAGCTTAGGGACAGACGGTGAAGCTTTCTTT. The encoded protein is CASSLGTDGEAFF.